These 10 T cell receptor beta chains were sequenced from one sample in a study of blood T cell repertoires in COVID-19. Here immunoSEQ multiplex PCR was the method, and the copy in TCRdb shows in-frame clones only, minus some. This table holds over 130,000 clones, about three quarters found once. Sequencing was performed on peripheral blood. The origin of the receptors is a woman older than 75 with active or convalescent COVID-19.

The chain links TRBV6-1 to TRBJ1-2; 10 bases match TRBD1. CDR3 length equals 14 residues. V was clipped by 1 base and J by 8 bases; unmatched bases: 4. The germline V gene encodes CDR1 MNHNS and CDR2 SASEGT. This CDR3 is CASSEGQGAGGYTF. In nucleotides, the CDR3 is TGTGCCAGCAGTGAAGGACAGGGGGCAGGAGGCTACACCTTC.

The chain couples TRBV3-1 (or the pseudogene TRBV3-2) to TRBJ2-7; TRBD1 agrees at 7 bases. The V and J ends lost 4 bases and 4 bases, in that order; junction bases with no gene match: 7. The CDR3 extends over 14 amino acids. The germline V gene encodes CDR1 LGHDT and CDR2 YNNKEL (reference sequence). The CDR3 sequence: CASSLKGAGYEQYF. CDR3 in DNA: TGTGCCAGCAGCCTTAAGGGGGCCGGGTACGAGCAGTACTTC.

Here the CDR3 reads CASRVGGTHPYEQYF. Written as DNA, the CDR3 is TGTGCCAGCAGAGTGGGCGGGACCCATCCGTACGAGCAGTACTTC. This chain joins TRBV28 and TRBJ2-7; maybe TRBD2 (6 bases). Per germline, CDR1 MDHEN and CDR2 SYDVKM. V was clipped by 6 bases and J by 4 bases, with 19 bases between them. This CDR3 has 15 amino acids. Filled out from reference TRBV28 and TRBJ2-7, the complete variable domain reads DVKVTQSSRYLVKRTGEKVFLECVQDMDHENMFWYRQDPGLGLRLIYFSYDVKMKEKGDIPEGYSVSREKKERFSLILESASTNQTSMYLCASRVGGTHPYEQYFGPGTRLTVT.

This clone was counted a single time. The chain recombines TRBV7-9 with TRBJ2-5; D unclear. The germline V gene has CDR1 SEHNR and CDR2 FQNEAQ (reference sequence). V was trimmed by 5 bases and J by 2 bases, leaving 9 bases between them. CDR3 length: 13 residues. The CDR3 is CASSTTNQETQYF. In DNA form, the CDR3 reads TGTGCCAGCAGCACTACCAATCAAGAGACCCAGTACTTC.

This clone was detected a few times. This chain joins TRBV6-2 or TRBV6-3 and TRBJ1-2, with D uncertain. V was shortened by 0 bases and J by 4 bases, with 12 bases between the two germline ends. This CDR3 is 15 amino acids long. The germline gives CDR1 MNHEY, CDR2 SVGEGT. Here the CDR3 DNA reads TGTGCCAGCAGTTACTCGGCTTCAGTGATCTATGGCTACACCTTC. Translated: CASSYSASVIYGYTF.

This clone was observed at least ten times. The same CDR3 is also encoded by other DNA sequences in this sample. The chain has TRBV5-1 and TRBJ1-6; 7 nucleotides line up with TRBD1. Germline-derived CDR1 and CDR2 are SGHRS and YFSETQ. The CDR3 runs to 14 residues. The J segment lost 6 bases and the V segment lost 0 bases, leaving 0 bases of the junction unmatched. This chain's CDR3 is CASSLGQGNSPLHF. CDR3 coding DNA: TGCGCCAGCAGCTTGGGACAGGGTAATTCACCCCTCCACTTT.

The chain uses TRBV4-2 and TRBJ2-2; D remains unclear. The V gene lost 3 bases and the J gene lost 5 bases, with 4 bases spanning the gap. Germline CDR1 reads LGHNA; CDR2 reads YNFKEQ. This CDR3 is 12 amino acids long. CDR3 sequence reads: CASSHATGELFF. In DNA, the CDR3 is TGTGCCAGCAGCCACGCGACCGGGGAGCTGTTTTTT.

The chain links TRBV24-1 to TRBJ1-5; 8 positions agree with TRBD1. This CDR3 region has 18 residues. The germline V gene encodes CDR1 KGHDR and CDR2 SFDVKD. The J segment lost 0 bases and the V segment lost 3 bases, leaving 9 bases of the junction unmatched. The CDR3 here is CATSDTGTGSYSNQPQHF. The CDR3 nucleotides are TGTGCCACCAGTGATACCGGGACAGGCTCATATAGCAATCAGCCCCAGCATTTT.

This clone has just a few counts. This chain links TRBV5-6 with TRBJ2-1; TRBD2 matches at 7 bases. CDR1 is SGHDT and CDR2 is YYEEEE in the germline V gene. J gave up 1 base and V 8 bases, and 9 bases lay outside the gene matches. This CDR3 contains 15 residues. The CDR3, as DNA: TGTGCCAGTGAAAGCTGGGGGGGATCCTACAATGAGCAGTTCTTC. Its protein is CASESWGGSYNEQFF.

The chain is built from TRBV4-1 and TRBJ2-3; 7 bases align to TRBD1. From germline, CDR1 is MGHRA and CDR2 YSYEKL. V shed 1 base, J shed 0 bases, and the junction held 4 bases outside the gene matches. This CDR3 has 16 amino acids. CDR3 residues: CASSQGDSPSTDTQYF. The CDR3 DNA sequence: TGCGCCAGCAGCCAAGGGGACAGCCCTAGCACAGATACGCAGTATTTT.